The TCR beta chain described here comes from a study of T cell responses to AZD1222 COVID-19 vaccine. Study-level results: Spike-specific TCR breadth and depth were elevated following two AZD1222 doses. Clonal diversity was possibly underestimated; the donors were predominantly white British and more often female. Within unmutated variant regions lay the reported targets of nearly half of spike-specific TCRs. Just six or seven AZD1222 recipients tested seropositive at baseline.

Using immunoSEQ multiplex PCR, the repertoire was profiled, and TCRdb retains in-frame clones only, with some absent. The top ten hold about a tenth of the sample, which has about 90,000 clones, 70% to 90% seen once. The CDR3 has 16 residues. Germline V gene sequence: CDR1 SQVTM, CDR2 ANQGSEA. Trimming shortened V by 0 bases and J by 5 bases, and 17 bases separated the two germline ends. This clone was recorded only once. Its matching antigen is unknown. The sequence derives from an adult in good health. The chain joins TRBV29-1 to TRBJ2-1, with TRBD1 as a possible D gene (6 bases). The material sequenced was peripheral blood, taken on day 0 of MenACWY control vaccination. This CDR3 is CSVEDYVQGSNNEQFF. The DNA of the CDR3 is TGCAGCGTTGAAGATTACGTGCAGGGGAGCAACAATGAGCAGTTCTTC.